Listed here is a single TCR beta chain. The antigen remains undetermined. This specimen belongs to a study of cytomegalovirus exposure and HLA in healthy donors. PCR amplification relied on 60 Vbeta primers (plus 13 Jbeta primers). Some clones are missing from TCRdb's copy, which holds only in-frame ones; the method was immunoSEQ multiplex PCR. Here the sample spans roughly 130,000 clones, 80% being singletons. Study observations and caveats: Earlier analysis looked at TCR beta V segments, and most were productive about 90% or about 30% of the time.

CDR3 length: 14 amino acids. Germline values: CDR1 GTSNPN, CDR2 SVGIG (reference sequence). V lost 5 bases and J lost 1, with 14 bases in between. The sample taken for sequencing was PBMCs. The chain carries TRBV30 and TRBJ1-1; possibly TRBD1 for D (6 bases). The clonotype was recovered from a man between 40 and 49 years old in good health and CMV-seronegative. The CDR3 region is CAWEPGHPNTEAFF. As DNA, the CDR3 is TGTGCCTGGGAACCGGGACACCCGAACACTGAAGCTTTCTTT.